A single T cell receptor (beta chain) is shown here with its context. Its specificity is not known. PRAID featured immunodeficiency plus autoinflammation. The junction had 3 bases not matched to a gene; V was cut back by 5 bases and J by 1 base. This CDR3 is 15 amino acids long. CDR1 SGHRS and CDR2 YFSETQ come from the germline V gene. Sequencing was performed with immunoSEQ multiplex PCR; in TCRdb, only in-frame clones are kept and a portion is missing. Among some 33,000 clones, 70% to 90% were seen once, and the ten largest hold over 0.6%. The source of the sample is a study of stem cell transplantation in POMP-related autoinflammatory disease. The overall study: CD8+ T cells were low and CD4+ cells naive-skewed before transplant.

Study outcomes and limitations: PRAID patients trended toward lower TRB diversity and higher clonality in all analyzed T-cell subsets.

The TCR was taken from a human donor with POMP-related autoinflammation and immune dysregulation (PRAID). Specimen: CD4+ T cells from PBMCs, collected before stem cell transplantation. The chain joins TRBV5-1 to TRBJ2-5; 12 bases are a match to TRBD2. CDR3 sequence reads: CASSSTSGGQETQYF. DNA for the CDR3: TGCGCCAGCAGTTCGACTAGCGGGGGCCAAGAGACCCAGTACTTC. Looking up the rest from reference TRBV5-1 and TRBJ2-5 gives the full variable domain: KAGVTQTPRYLIKTRGQQVTLSCSPISGHRSVSWYQQTPGQGLQFLFEYFSETQRNKGNFPGRFSGRQFSNSRSEMNVSTLELGDSALYLCASSSTSGGQETQYFGPGTRLLVL.